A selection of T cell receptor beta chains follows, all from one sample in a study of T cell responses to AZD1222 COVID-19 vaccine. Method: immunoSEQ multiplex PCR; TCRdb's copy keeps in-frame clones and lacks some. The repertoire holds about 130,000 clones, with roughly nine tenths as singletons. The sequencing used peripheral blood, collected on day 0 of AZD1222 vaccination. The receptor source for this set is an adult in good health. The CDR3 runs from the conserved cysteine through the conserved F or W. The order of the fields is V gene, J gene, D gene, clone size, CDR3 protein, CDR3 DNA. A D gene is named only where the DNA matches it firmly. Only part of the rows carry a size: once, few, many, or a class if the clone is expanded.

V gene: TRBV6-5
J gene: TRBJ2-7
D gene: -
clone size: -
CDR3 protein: CASSQSSGYYEQYF
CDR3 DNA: TGTGCCAGCAGCCAGTCGTCCGGGTACTACGAGCAGTACTTC

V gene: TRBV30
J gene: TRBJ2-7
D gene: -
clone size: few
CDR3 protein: CAWGWGGEQYF
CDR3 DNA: TGTGCCTGGGGTTGGGGCGGGGAGCAGTACTTC

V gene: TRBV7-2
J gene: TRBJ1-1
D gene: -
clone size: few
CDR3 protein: CASSYRQAQRAFF
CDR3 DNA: TGTGCCAGCAGCTATAGACAGGCTCAGCGGGCTTTCTTT

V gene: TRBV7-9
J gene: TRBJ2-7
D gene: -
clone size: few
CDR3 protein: CASSFPGTEQYF
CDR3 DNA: TGTGCCAGCAGCTTTCCCGGGACCGAGCAGTACTTC

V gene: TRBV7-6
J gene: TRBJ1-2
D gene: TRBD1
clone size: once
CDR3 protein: CASSFGTGQGNYGYTF
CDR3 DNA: TGTGCCAGCAGCTTTGGGACGGGACAGGGAAACTATGGCTACACCTTC

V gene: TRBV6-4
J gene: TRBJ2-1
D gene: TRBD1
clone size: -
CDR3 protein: CASSDVGQGAEEQFF
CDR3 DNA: TGTGCCAGCAGTGATGTGGGACAGGGAGCGGAGGAGCAGTTCTTC

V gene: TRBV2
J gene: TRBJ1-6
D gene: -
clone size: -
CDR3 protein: CASSEASTGKSPLHF
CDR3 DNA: TGTGCCAGCAGTGAAGCATCAACAGGAAAATCACCCCTCCACTTT

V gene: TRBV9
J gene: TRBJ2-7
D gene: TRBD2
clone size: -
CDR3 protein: CASSSPGGDEQYF
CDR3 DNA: TGTGCCAGCAGCTCCCCGGGGGGGGACGAGCAGTACTTC

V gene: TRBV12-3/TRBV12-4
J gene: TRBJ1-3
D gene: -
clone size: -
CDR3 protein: CASSRWENTIYF
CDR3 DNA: TGTGCCAGCTCCCGGTGGGAAAACACCATATATTTT

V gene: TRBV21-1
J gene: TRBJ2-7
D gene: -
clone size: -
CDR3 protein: CASSRLGRQGPYEQYF
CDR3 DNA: TGTGCCAGCAGCAGACTAGGCCGGCAGGGACCCTACGAGCAGTACTTC

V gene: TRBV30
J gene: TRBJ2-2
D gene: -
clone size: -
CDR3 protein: CAWTVVQWDTGELFF
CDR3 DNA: TGTGCCTGGACGGTGGTACAATGGGACACCGGGGAGCTGTTTTTT

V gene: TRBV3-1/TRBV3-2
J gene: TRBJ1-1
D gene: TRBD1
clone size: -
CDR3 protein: CASSLQGARTEAFF
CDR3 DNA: TGTGCCAGCAGCCTACAGGGGGCGCGAACTGAAGCTTTCTTT

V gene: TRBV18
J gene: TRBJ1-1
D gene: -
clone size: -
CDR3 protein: CASSPNQGNTEAFF
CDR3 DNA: TGTGCCAGCTCACCAAATCAAGGGAACACTGAAGCTTTCTTT

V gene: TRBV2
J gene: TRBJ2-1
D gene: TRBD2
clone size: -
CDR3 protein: CASRRTSGETNEQFF
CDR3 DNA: TGTGCCAGCAGAAGAACTAGCGGGGAAACGAATGAGCAGTTCTTC

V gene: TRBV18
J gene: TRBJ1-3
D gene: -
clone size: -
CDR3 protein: CASSPVGTDSGNTIYF
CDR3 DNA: TGTGCCAGCTCACCGGTAGGGACCGACTCTGGAAACACCATATATTTT

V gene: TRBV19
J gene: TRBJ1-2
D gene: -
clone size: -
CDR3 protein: CASRDSPRRSNYGYTF
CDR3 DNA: TGTGCCAGCCGGGACTCACCAAGAAGATCTAACTATGGCTACACCTTC

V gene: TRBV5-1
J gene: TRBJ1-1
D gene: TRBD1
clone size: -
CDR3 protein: CASRGQGENTEAFF
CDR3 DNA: TGCGCCAGCAGGGGACAGGGGGAGAACACTGAAGCTTTCTTT